These T cell receptor beta chains were read from a single sample in a study of blood T cell repertoires in COVID-19. Some clones are missing from TCRdb's copy, which holds only in-frame ones; the method was immunoSEQ multiplex PCR. The sample gives roughly 47,000 clones, roughly nine tenths of which show up once; less than 20% is in the top ten. Sequencing used peripheral blood. The receptors were gathered from a man between 65 and 85 years old with active COVID-19. CDR3s include the opening cysteine and the closing phenylalanine or tryptophan. A D gene is named only where the DNA matches it firmly. Only some rows state a clone size, as once, few, many or a class for expanded clones.

d_call: TRBD1; j_call: TRBJ2-5; clone_size: few; v_call: TRBV19; cdr3_nt: TGTGCCAGTAGTCTCCGGGACAGCAGAAGTGAGACCCAGTACTTC; cdr3_aa: CASSLRDSRSETQYF
d_call: TRBD1; j_call: TRBJ1-2; clone_size: .; v_call: TRBV7-3; cdr3_nt: TGTGCCAGCAGCTTAACTTCAGAGACAGGGGACTTTCCATCCTTC; cdr3_aa: CASSLTSETGDFPSF
d_call: TRBD2; j_call: TRBJ2-3; clone_size: .; v_call: TRBV10-3; cdr3_nt: TGTGCCATCAGATCTAGCGGGGGGAGCAACACAGATACGCAGTATTTT; cdr3_aa: CAIRSSGGSNTDTQYF
d_call: TRBD2; j_call: TRBJ2-1; clone_size: once; v_call: TRBV24-1; cdr3_nt: TGTGCCACCAGTGACCCCATACCGGGGGGTGAGCAGTTCTTC; cdr3_aa: CATSDPIPGGEQFF
d_call: .; j_call: TRBJ1-6; clone_size: .; v_call: TRBV7-6; cdr3_nt: TGTGCCAGCAGCTCCCGTAGCTCCTATAATTCACCCCTCCACTTT; cdr3_aa: CASSSRSSYNSPLHF
d_call: .; j_call: TRBJ2-7; clone_size: .; v_call: TRBV12-1; cdr3_nt: TGTGCCAGCAGCTCCTACTCGAGCGGGGGTATGCGTAGGTCCTACGAGCAGTACTTC; cdr3_aa: CASSSYSSGGMRRSYEQYF
d_call: TRBD2; j_call: TRBJ2-1; clone_size: .; v_call: TRBV3-1/TRBV3-2; cdr3_nt: TGTGCCAGCAGCCAAGCGGGCGGGAGCTCCTACAATGAGCAGTTCTTC; cdr3_aa: CASSQAGGSSYNEQFF
d_call: .; j_call: TRBJ1-1; clone_size: .; v_call: TRBV7-9; cdr3_nt: TGTGCCAGCAGCACGGTTATGTCCAATGTGGTGAACACTGAAGCTTTCTTT; cdr3_aa: CASSTVMSNVVNTEAFF
d_call: TRBD1; j_call: TRBJ1-4; clone_size: once; v_call: TRBV28; cdr3_nt: TGTGCCAGCAGTCAGACAGGGGGAAATGAAAAACTGTTTTTT; cdr3_aa: CASSQTGGNEKLFF
d_call: .; j_call: TRBJ1-5; clone_size: .; v_call: TRBV7-8; cdr3_nt: TGTGCCAGCAGCTTAGCCGGACTTAATCAGCCCCAGCATTTT; cdr3_aa: CASSLAGLNQPQHF
d_call: .; j_call: TRBJ1-1; clone_size: .; v_call: TRBV20-1; cdr3_nt: TGCAGTGCTAGTGGGACACTTAAGAACACTGAAGCTTTCTTT; cdr3_aa: CSASGTLKNTEAFF
d_call: .; j_call: TRBJ1-1; clone_size: .; v_call: TRBV12-3/TRBV12-4; cdr3_nt: TGTGCCAGCGCAGGGAACACTGAAGCTTTCTTT; cdr3_aa: CASAGNTEAFF
d_call: TRBD2; j_call: TRBJ2-1; clone_size: .; v_call: TRBV6-6; cdr3_nt: TGTGCCAGCAGTCCTCGGGGGGGCCTCTCCTACAATGAGCAGTTCTTC; cdr3_aa: CASSPRGGLSYNEQFF
d_call: .; j_call: TRBJ2-3; clone_size: .; v_call: TRBV4-3; cdr3_nt: TGCGCCAGCAGCCAAGTTCAGGCCACAGATACGCAGTATTTT; cdr3_aa: CASSQVQATDTQYF
d_call: .; j_call: TRBJ2-1; clone_size: .; v_call: TRBV19; cdr3_nt: TGTGCCAGTAGTAGACCCCCGAGGGGGTTGGGGCACAATGAGCAGTTCTTC; cdr3_aa: CASSRPPRGLGHNEQFF
d_call: .; j_call: TRBJ1-1; clone_size: .; v_call: TRBV5-8; cdr3_nt: TGTGCCAGCAGCTTGGACAGAAACACTGAAGCTTTCTTT; cdr3_aa: CASSLDRNTEAFF
d_call: .; j_call: TRBJ1-2; clone_size: .; v_call: TRBV4-1; cdr3_nt: TGCGCCAGCAGCGAGGGGGGGTATCGTGGCTACACCTTC; cdr3_aa: CASSEGGYRGYTF
d_call: .; j_call: TRBJ2-2; clone_size: .; v_call: TRBV9; cdr3_nt: TGTGCCAGCAGCGTAGGCGTTCTTACCGGGGAGCTGTTTTTT; cdr3_aa: CASSVGVLTGELFF
d_call: .; j_call: TRBJ1-6; clone_size: .; v_call: TRBV5-1; cdr3_nt: TGCGCCAGCAGCCCGACAGGACAACTTTATAATTCACCCCTCCACTTT; cdr3_aa: CASSPTGQLYNSPLHF
d_call: .; j_call: TRBJ2-1; clone_size: .; v_call: TRBV6-5; cdr3_nt: TGTGCCAGCAGGGGGCCCGGGGACACCGCGGGTGAGCAGTTCTTC; cdr3_aa: CASRGPGDTAGEQFF
d_call: .; j_call: TRBJ2-1; clone_size: once; v_call: TRBV12-5; cdr3_nt: TGTGCTAGTGGTGGCGGGACTGGTTCCTACAATGAGCAGTTCTTC; cdr3_aa: CASGGGTGSYNEQFF
d_call: .; j_call: TRBJ1-2; clone_size: once; v_call: TRBV6-5; cdr3_nt: TGTGCCAGCAGTTACTCAGGGGTCCGACATGGCTACACCTTC; cdr3_aa: CASSYSGVRHGYTF
d_call: TRBD2; j_call: TRBJ2-3; clone_size: once; v_call: TRBV5-1; cdr3_nt: TGCGCCAGCAGCTTGGTCCCTAGCGGGGGCACAGATACGCAGTATTTT; cdr3_aa: CASSLVPSGGTDTQYF
d_call: .; j_call: TRBJ2-6; clone_size: .; v_call: TRBV10-3; cdr3_nt: TGTGCCATCAGTGCCCATAGTTTAAGCCCTGGGGCCAACGTCCTGACTTTC; cdr3_aa: CAISAHSLSPGANVLTF
d_call: TRBD1; j_call: TRBJ1-4; clone_size: .; v_call: TRBV11-1; cdr3_nt: TGTGCCAGCAGCTCGAGGGACAGCACAGCTAATGAAAAACTGTTTTTT; cdr3_aa: CASSSRDSTANEKLFF
d_call: TRBD1; j_call: TRBJ1-2; clone_size: .; v_call: TRBV7-9; cdr3_nt: TGTGCCAGCAGCTTACAGGGGGGCTCCTATGGCTACACCTTC; cdr3_aa: CASSLQGGSYGYTF
d_call: TRBD2; j_call: TRBJ2-3; clone_size: .; v_call: TRBV7-9; cdr3_nt: TGTGCCAGCAGACAGAGCGGGGCAGGGGATACGCAGTATTTT; cdr3_aa: CASRQSGAGDTQYF
d_call: TRBD1; j_call: TRBJ2-1; clone_size: .; v_call: TRBV15; cdr3_nt: TGTGCCACCAGCAAACCCGGGACAGGGGGCAATGAGCAGTTCTTC; cdr3_aa: CATSKPGTGGNEQFF
d_call: TRBD1; j_call: TRBJ1-2; clone_size: once; v_call: TRBV5-1; cdr3_nt: TGCGCCAGCAGCCCCGGACAGGAAGGACCCAATGGCTACACCTTC; cdr3_aa: CASSPGQEGPNGYTF
d_call: TRBD2; j_call: TRBJ2-3; clone_size: .; v_call: TRBV9; cdr3_nt: TGTGCCAGCAGCCCTCTCCCCATCGGGACTAGCGGGGGGGCCATGCCAGATACGCAGTATTTT; cdr3_aa: CASSPLPIGTSGGAMPDTQYF
d_call: .; j_call: TRBJ1-2; clone_size: once; v_call: TRBV7-9; cdr3_nt: TGTGCCAGCACCTCGGAGTTGTTATATGGCTACACCTTC; cdr3_aa: CASTSELLYGYTF
d_call: .; j_call: TRBJ1-2; clone_size: .; v_call: TRBV27; cdr3_nt: TGTGCCAGCAGTTTCACCCGCAGGGGAGGCTACACCTTC; cdr3_aa: CASSFTRRGGYTF
d_call: TRBD1; j_call: TRBJ2-7; clone_size: .; v_call: TRBV27; cdr3_nt: TGTGCCAGCAGTTGGGACAGGGACTACGAGCAGTACTTC; cdr3_aa: CASSWDRDYEQYF
d_call: .; j_call: TRBJ2-1; clone_size: .; v_call: TRBV2; cdr3_nt: TGTGCCAGCAGTGCTTACAATGAGCAGTTCTTC; cdr3_aa: CASSAYNEQFF
d_call: TRBD1; j_call: TRBJ2-7; clone_size: .; v_call: TRBV7-2; cdr3_nt: TGTGCCAGCAGCGAACAGGGGGCGGAGGTCTACGAGCAGTACTTC; cdr3_aa: CASSEQGAEVYEQYF
d_call: TRBD1; j_call: TRBJ2-5; clone_size: .; v_call: TRBV19; cdr3_nt: TGTGCCAGTACTACAGGGGATAGGGAGACCCAGTACTTC; cdr3_aa: CASTTGDRETQYF
d_call: TRBD2; j_call: TRBJ2-1; clone_size: .; v_call: TRBV4-2; cdr3_nt: TGTGCCAGCAGCCGCTGGACTAGCGGGGGGAACAATGAGCAGTTCTTC; cdr3_aa: CASSRWTSGGNNEQFF
d_call: .; j_call: TRBJ2-5; clone_size: .; v_call: TRBV25-1; cdr3_nt: TGTGCCGAGGTGGAGGGCGCGGAGACCCAGTACTTC; cdr3_aa: CAEVEGAETQYF
d_call: TRBD1; j_call: TRBJ1-1; clone_size: .; v_call: TRBV5-4; cdr3_nt: TGTGCCAGCAGCTCGTACAGGGGGAACACTGAAGCTTTCTTT; cdr3_aa: CASSSYRGNTEAFF
d_call: TRBD1; j_call: TRBJ2-7; clone_size: few; v_call: TRBV10-2; cdr3_nt: TGCGCCAGCAGCGACCCCGGGACAGTAAGCTCCTACGAGCAGTACTTC; cdr3_aa: CASSDPGTVSSYEQYF
d_call: TRBD1; j_call: TRBJ1-4; clone_size: .; v_call: TRBV29-1; cdr3_nt: TGCAGCGTCGCTAGGACAGGGGGGAATGAAAAACTGTTTTTT; cdr3_aa: CSVARTGGNEKLFF
d_call: TRBD1; j_call: TRBJ2-5; clone_size: .; v_call: TRBV7-3; cdr3_nt: TGTGCCAGCAGCTTAACGCCGACAGGGTGGGAGACCCAGTACTTC; cdr3_aa: CASSLTPTGWETQYF
d_call: .; j_call: TRBJ2-1; clone_size: .; v_call: TRBV7-6; cdr3_nt: TGTGCCAGCAGCCCGGGATCGACCTCCTACAATGAGCAGTTCTTC; cdr3_aa: CASSPGSTSYNEQFF
d_call: TRBD1; j_call: TRBJ2-4; clone_size: .; v_call: TRBV18; cdr3_nt: TGTGCCAGCTCACCCCTCCCAGGGACAGACGCATCAGCCAAAAACATTCAGTACTTC; cdr3_aa: CASSPLPGTDASAKNIQYF
d_call: TRBD1; j_call: TRBJ2-7; clone_size: .; v_call: TRBV6-5; cdr3_nt: TGTGCCAGCAGTCGACAGGGGGACGAGCAGTACTTC; cdr3_aa: CASSRQGDEQYF
d_call: .; j_call: TRBJ2-4; clone_size: .; v_call: TRBV5-1; cdr3_nt: TGCGCCAGCAGAAGCTACGGGGTCTCAGCCAAAAACATTCAGTACTTC; cdr3_aa: CASRSYGVSAKNIQYF
d_call: TRBD2; j_call: TRBJ2-7; clone_size: .; v_call: TRBV7-2; cdr3_nt: TGTGCCAGCAGCCAAAGCGGGGGGGACTCCTACGAGCAGTACTTC; cdr3_aa: CASSQSGGDSYEQYF
d_call: TRBD1; j_call: TRBJ2-1; clone_size: .; v_call: TRBV7-8; cdr3_nt: TGTGCCAGCAGCTTAGAGGACAGGGACCAGTGGGATGAGCAGTTCTTC; cdr3_aa: CASSLEDRDQWDEQFF
d_call: TRBD1; j_call: TRBJ2-6; clone_size: .; v_call: TRBV23-1; cdr3_nt: TGCGCCAGCAGTCAAAATCTTCAGGGACAGGTGGACTCTGGGGCCAACGTCCTGACTTTC; cdr3_aa: CASSQNLQGQVDSGANVLTF
d_call: .; j_call: TRBJ1-2; clone_size: few; v_call: TRBV19; cdr3_nt: TGTGCCAGTAGTCCTTGGAGGTCTGGCTACACCTTC; cdr3_aa: CASSPWRSGYTF
d_call: TRBD1; j_call: TRBJ2-3; clone_size: .; v_call: TRBV7-9; cdr3_nt: TGTGCCAGCAGCCCAGGACAGGGGGTCGCAGATACGCAGTATTTT; cdr3_aa: CASSPGQGVADTQYF
d_call: .; j_call: TRBJ2-3; clone_size: .; v_call: TRBV9; cdr3_nt: TGTGCCAGCGGCGGAGGTGTGATGGTAGATACGCAGTATTTT; cdr3_aa: CASGGGVMVDTQYF
d_call: .; j_call: TRBJ2-7; clone_size: .; v_call: TRBV12-5; cdr3_nt: TGTGCTAGTGGTTTGCCCCTTGGGGCCATCTCCACCTACGAGCAGTACTTC; cdr3_aa: CASGLPLGAISTYEQYF
d_call: .; j_call: TRBJ1-2; clone_size: once; v_call: TRBV7-2; cdr3_nt: TGTGCCAGCAGCTTAAGGTCTACAGGGCTATCGAACTATGGCTACACCTTC; cdr3_aa: CASSLRSTGLSNYGYTF
d_call: TRBD1; j_call: TRBJ2-1; clone_size: .; v_call: TRBV6-5; cdr3_nt: TGTGCCAGCAGACGGGACAGTGCCTACAATGAGCAGTTCTTC; cdr3_aa: CASRRDSAYNEQFF